This T cell receptor beta chain came from a study of T cells in localized non-small cell lung cancer. The V end was cut by 3 bases, the J end by 4 bases, with 6 bases between. The V gene's germline CDR1 is SGHAT and CDR2 FQNNGV. This CDR3 contains 12 residues. Only in-frame clones appear in the TCRdb table, and some are missing; sequencing was by immunoSEQ multiplex PCR. The table has about 25,000 clones, 92% seen once. This TCR was recovered from a man aged 40 to 70 with stage III squamous cell lung carcinoma. The J gene is TRBJ1-1, the V gene TRBV11-2, with D uncertain. Sample: peripheral blood, taken before any cancer treatment. This CDR3 is CASSLRSTEAFF. The CDR3 coding sequence is TGTGCCAGCAGCTTGAGGTCCACTGAAGCTTTCTTT.